This is a list of T cell receptor beta chains from one sample in a study of shared clonotypes between healthy human individuals. Clones were sequenced by immunoSEQ multiplex PCR, and TCRdb holds only the in-frame ones, with some missing. The sample comprises 700,000 or so clones, roughly 70% of which are singletons, and 1.8% rests with the top ten. The sequencing sample was made of memory CD4+ T cells sorted from blood. These receptors all stem from a woman aged 25 to 39 in good health. CDR3s include the opening cysteine and the closing phenylalanine or tryptophan. The D gene is left open where the match is weak. For some rows the clone size is stated as once, few or many, or as a class when expanded; others skip it.

CDR3aa	CDR3nt	d_gene	abundance	v_gene	j_gene
CASSSPAGGPTGELFF	TGTGCCAGCAGTTCCCCTGCGGGAGGGCCCACCGGGGAGCTGTTTTTT	TRBD2	.	TRBV28	TRBJ2-2
CASSARTRDTEAFF	TGTGCCAGCAGTGCGAGGACGAGGGACACTGAAGCTTTCTTT	.	.	TRBV6-1	TRBJ1-1
CASRDEQYF	TGTGCCAGCAGAGACGAGCAGTACTTC	.	many	TRBV6-5	TRBJ2-7
CASSSQGYGYTF	TGCGCCAGCAGCTCACAGGGATATGGCTACACCTTC	.	.	TRBV5-1	TRBJ1-2
CATSRDLGTDTGELFF	TGTGCCACCAGCAGAGATTTGGGGACCGACACCGGGGAGCTGTTTTTT	.	.	TRBV15	TRBJ2-2
CSVAPPAGGLHNEQFF	TGCAGCGTTGCCCCACCCGCGGGAGGACTCCACAATGAGCAGTTCTTC	TRBD2	.	TRBV29-1	TRBJ2-1
CASSEGGYGYTF	TGTGCCAGCAGTGAGGGGGGGTATGGCTACACCTTC	.	.	TRBV2	TRBJ1-2
CASRRGQNEQFF	TGTGCCAGCAGGAGGGGCCAGAATGAGCAGTTCTTC	.	few	TRBV5-4	TRBJ2-1
CASKWEFSANQPQHF	TGTGCCAGCAAATGGGAGTTTAGTGCAAATCAGCCCCAGCATTTT	.	.	TRBV2	TRBJ1-5
CASSRRETGGAKGYTF	TGTGCCAGCAGCCGAAGAGAGACAGGGGGCGCTAAGGGCTACACCTTC	TRBD1	.	TRBV28	TRBJ1-2
CASLGSGNTGELFF	TGTGCCAGCTTGGGATCGGGTAACACCGGGGAGCTGTTTTTT	.	.	TRBV28	TRBJ2-2
CASSPPPPQYF	TGTGCCAGCAGTCCCCCCCCACCCCAGTACTTC	.	.	TRBV27	TRBJ2-5
CASSLAGRGNIQYF	TGTGCCAGCAGCTTAGCGGGGAGGGGGAACATTCAGTACTTC	.	few	TRBV7-9	TRBJ2-4
CAFLGEQYF	TGTGCCTTTTTGGGGGAGCAGTACTTC	.	.	TRBV28	TRBJ2-7
CASSLGPGVIWNEQFF	TGTGCCAGCAGCTTAGGTCCAGGGGTAATTTGGAATGAGCAGTTCTTC	.	few	TRBV7-2	TRBJ2-1
CAWGGLALGEQFF	TGTGCCTGGGGGGGACTAGCGTTGGGTGAGCAGTTCTTC	TRBD2	.	TRBV30	TRBJ2-1
CASSRIGADVSYEQYF	TGTGCCAGCAGCCGGATAGGGGCAGACGTTTCCTACGAGCAGTACTTC	.	few	TRBV28	TRBJ2-7
CASSAQADTEAFF	TGTGCCAGCAGTGCCCAGGCCGACACTGAAGCTTTCTTT	.	.	TRBV6-1	TRBJ1-1